The 26 T cell receptor beta chains below all came from one sample that was sequenced in a study of PD-1 blockade in mismatch repair-deficient tumors. Produced via immunoSEQ multiplex PCR; TCRdb's table is partial and in-frame only. Of under 85,000 clones listed, around 80% were seen once; the top ten hold 4.5% to 7%. The starting material was peripheral blood, obtained 2 weeks after starting pembrolizumab. All receptors derive from an adult with mismatch repair-deficient cancer.

There are a few counts of this clone. The chain carries TRBV7-2 and TRBJ2-1; D is possibly TRBD2 (6 bases). The germline V gene has CDR1 SGHTA and CDR2 FQGNSA. This CDR3 has 14 residues. V gave up 2 bases and J gave up 5 bases, with 10 bases separating them. CDR3 DNA: TGTGCCAGCAGCTTAAATAGCGGAGACAATGAGCAGTTCTTC. Translation: CASSLNSGDNEQFF. Complete variable domain (other parts from reference TRBV7-2 and TRBJ2-1): GAGVSQSPSNKVTEKGKDVELRCDPISGHTALYWYRQSLGQGLEFLIYFQGNSAPDKSGLPSDRFSAERTGGSVSTLTIQRTQQEDSAVYLCASSLNSGDNEQFFGPGTRLTVL.

The chain links TRBV11-2 to TRBJ1-1; no clear D gene. Trimming removed 3 bases at V and 4 bases at J, with 12 bases between. This CDR3 is 14 amino acids long. Germline-derived CDR1 and CDR2 are SGHAT and FQNNGV. CDR3 bases: TGTGCCAGCAGCTTCCAGGATCGGCTCACTGAAGCTTTCTTT. This gives the protein CASSFQDRLTEAFF.

The chain carries TRBV29-1 and TRBJ1-3; D is undetermined. The CDR3 has 15 residues. V gave up 3 bases and J gave up 4 bases, with 16 bases separating them. The germline CDR1 and CDR2 sequences are SQVTM and ANQGSEA. For the CDR3, the DNA is TGCAGCGTTGAGGCCCCGGGGAACGCCGGAAACACCATATATTTT. Protein: CSVEAPGNAGNTIYF.

The rearrangement uses TRBV7-2 and TRBJ2-7, with D possibly matching TRBD1 (5 bases). The CDR3 covers 14 residues. V dropped 7 bases and J dropped 3 bases, with 16 bases sitting between them. Looked up from germline, CDR1 is SGHTA and CDR2 is FQGNSA. This CDR3 reads CASTAVAGIYEQYF. The CDR3 nucleotides read TGTGCCAGCACCGCAGTGGCAGGGATCTACGAGCAGTACTTC.

The chain couples TRBV11-2 to TRBJ2-5; possibly TRBD2 for D (5 bases). Per germline, CDR1 SGHAT and CDR2 FQNNGV. Trimming removed 0 bases from V and 5 bases from J, with 10 bases in between. The CDR3 totals 14 residues. In nucleotides, the CDR3 is TGTGCCAGCAGCTTAGATATAAGGGAGGAGACCCAGTACTTC. Translation gives CASSLDIREETQYF. Filled out from reference TRBV11-2 and TRBJ2-5, the complete variable domain reads EAGVAQSPRYKIIEKRQSVAFWCNPISGHATLYWYQQILGQGPKLLIQFQNNGVVDDSQLPKDRFSAERLKGVDSTLKIQPAKLEDSAVYLCASSLDIREETQYFGPGTRLLVL.

The chain recombines TRBV5-6 with TRBJ2-2; D is uncertain. CDR1 and CDR2 (germline): SGHDT, YYEEEE. Trimming took off 0 bases at V and 1 base at J, with 7 bases between the two ends. The CDR3 is 15 amino acids. This CDR3 is CASSLGQLNTGELFF. The CDR3 coding sequence is TGTGCCAGCAGCTTGGGGCAGTTGAACACCGGGGAGCTGTTTTTT.

The chain is built from TRBV7-9 and TRBJ1-2, with TRBD1 as a possible D gene (5 bases). V was clipped by 2 bases and J by 0 bases, with 7 bases between them. This CDR3 comprises 14 residues. CDR1 is SEHNR, CDR2 FQNEAQ, per germline (reference sequence). For the CDR3, the DNA is TGTGCCAGCAGCTTATGGGGACCTAACTATGGCTACACCTTC. Its translation: CASSLWGPNYGYTF.

The J gene is TRBJ1-1, the V gene TRBV6-1; 7 bases line up with TRBD1. Germline V gives CDR1 MNHNS, CDR2 SASEGT. The trim removed 2 bases at V and 1 base at J, leaving 7 bases unmatched. This CDR3 has 16 amino acids. CDR3 region: CASSEPHRGGNTEAFF. The DNA of the CDR3 is TGTGCCAGCAGTGAACCCCACAGGGGCGGGAACACTGAAGCTTTCTTT.

V and J are TRBV11-2 and TRBJ2-3; 10 nucleotides line up with TRBD2. J lost 3 bases, V lost 5 bases, and 2 bases had no gene match. This CDR3 region has 14 residues. In germline, CDR1 is SGHAT, CDR2 FQNNGV. The CDR3 region has the DNA TGTGCCAGCAGCCTAGCGGGAGTAACAGATACGCAGTATTTT. It translates to CASSLAGVTDTQYF.

The chain has TRBV5-1 and TRBJ2-4, with 10 bases aligning to TRBD2. This CDR3 is 16 amino acids long. V lost 0 bases and J lost 5; bases outside the gene matches: 5. Germline CDR1 and CDR2: SGHRS and YFSETQ. The CDR3 here is CASSLGAGGRENIQYF. The CDR3 DNA reads TGCGCCAGCAGCTTGGGAGCGGGAGGGCGAGAAAACATTCAGTACTTC.

The chain uses TRBV4-2 and TRBJ1-2, with D maybe TRBD1 (5 bases). The germline gives CDR1 LGHNA, CDR2 YNFKEQ. The CDR3 sequence is 12 residues long. With 4 bases removed from V and 7 bases from J, the gap between germline ends came to 10 bases. DNA for the CDR3: TGTGCCAGCAGCCGGGACGGTACTGGCTACACCTTC. It is translated as CASSRDGTGYTF.

This chain connects TRBV13 to TRBJ1-1; TRBD1 agrees at 10 bases. Germline V gives CDR1 PRHDT, CDR2 FYEKMQ (reference sequence). V gave up 5 bases and J gave up 4 bases; unmatched junction bases: 4. CDR3 length: 14 amino acids. The CDR3 sequence: CASSPGTGVTEAFF. CDR3 nucleotide sequence: TGTGCCAGCAGCCCCGGGACAGGGGTCACTGAAGCTTTCTTT. Full variable domain (rest looked up from reference TRBV13 and TRBJ1-1): AAGVIQSPRHLIKEKRETATLKCYPIPRHDTVYWYQQGPGQDPQFLISFYEKMQSDKGSIPDRFSAQQFSDYHSELNMSSLELGDSALYFCASSPGTGVTEAFFGQGTRLTVV.

The gene calls are TRBV19 and TRBJ1-2; a weak D match, TRBD1 (6 bases). CDR3 size: 16 residues. The V gene's germline CDR1 is LNHDA and CDR2 SQIVND (reference sequence). V gave up 3 bases and J gave up 4 bases, with 18 bases separating them. DNA for the CDR3: TGTGCCAGTAGTATCCGCAACAGGGCTTATGGCTATGGCTACACCTTC. Its translation: CASSIRNRAYGYGYTF.

V usage is TRBV5-1 and J usage is TRBJ2-7, with TRBD1 as a possible D gene (6 bases). The CDR3 has 16 residues. Germline CDR1 and CDR2: SGHRS and YFSETQ. Between the trimmed V and J ends, which lost 2 bases and 5 bases, there was a span of 20 bases. CDR3 in DNA: TGCGCCAGCAGCTTATTCTCAGGGGCGAAGAGCAACGAGCAGTACTTC. It specifies CASSLFSGAKSNEQYF.

The chain is built from TRBV7-9 and TRBJ2-5, with TRBD2 matching 11 bases. Germline values: CDR1 SEHNR, CDR2 FQNEAQ (reference sequence). This CDR3 contains 16 residues. V was pared by 4 bases and J by 3 bases, with 7 bases of the junction left unmatched. The CDR3 DNA reads as TGTGCCAGCAGCTCCACTAGCGGGAGTCGGAAAGAGACCCAGTACTTC. Its protein product is CASSSTSGSRKETQYF. Filled out from reference TRBV7-9 and TRBJ2-5, the complete variable domain reads DTGVSQNPRHKITKRGQNVTFRCDPISEHNRLYWYRQTLGQGPEFLTYFQNEAQLEKSRLLSDRFSAERPKGSFSTLEIQRTEQGDSAMYLCASSSTSGSRKETQYFGPGTRLLVL.

This clone has just one count. The genes are TRBV2 and TRBJ1-5, with 7 bases that match TRBD1. Germline V gene lookup returns CDR1 SNHLY and CDR2 FYNNEI. The CDR3 runs to 16 residues. The V and J ends lost 5 bases and 0 bases, in that order; junction bases with no gene match: 7. This CDR3 is CASSQRDSYSNQPQHF. CDR3 nucleotide sequence: TGTGCCAGCAGTCAACGGGACAGCTATAGCAATCAGCCCCAGCATTTT.

This chain links TRBV10-3 with TRBJ2-5; D not certain. The CDR3 consists of 12 residues. CDR1 is ENHRY, CDR2 SYGVKD, per germline. V dropped 6 bases and J dropped 2 bases, with 7 bases sitting between them. CDR3 protein: CAISPGQETQYF. DNA for the CDR3: TGTGCCATCAGCCCCGGACAAGAGACCCAGTACTTC.

This chain uses TRBV18 with TRBJ2-5; D possibly corresponds to TRBD2 (6 bases). This CDR3 region has 14 residues. The V gene's germline CDR1 is KGHSH and CDR2 LQKENI. The V end lost 4 bases, the J end lost 3 bases, and 12 bases lay between the germline ends. The CDR3 bases are TGTGCCAGCTCACACGGGACTCGGAAAGAGACCCAGTACTTC. Translation gives CASSHGTRKETQYF.

V gene TRBV7-2 combines with J gene TRBJ1-1; D unresolved. Germline assignment: CDR1 SGHTA and CDR2 FQGNSA. V was trimmed by 3 bases and J by 10 bases, leaving 18 bases between them. CDR3 size: 14 residues. In DNA, the CDR3 is TGTGCCAGCAGCTTGCCCTCACCAACCTTGGCAGCTTTCTTT. It encodes CASSLPSPTLAAFF.

The chain recombines TRBV5-1 with TRBJ2-1; the match to TRBD1 covers 8 bases. Looked up from germline, CDR1 is SGHRS and CDR2 is YFSETQ. With 6 bases clipped from V and 5 bases from J, the junction kept 4 bases outside the gene matches. The CDR3 runs to 13 residues. CDR3 bases: TGCGCCAGCATGTGGACAGGGAACAATGAGCAGTTCTTC. Translating gives CASMWTGNNEQFF.

J is TRBJ2-7 and V is TRBV12-5, with a weak D call TRBD2 (7 bases). CDR3 length: 15 residues. Trimming shortened V by 0 bases and J by 2 bases, and 11 bases separated the two germline ends. From germline, CDR1 is LGHNT and CDR2 FRNRAP. CDR3 sequence (DNA): TGTGCTAGTGGTTTGGTAGCGGGACAAACCTACGAGCAGTACTTC. It specifies CASGLVAGQTYEQYF.

This clone was observed a single time. The rearrangement links TRBV15 to TRBJ2-2; D tentatively reads TRBD1 or TRBD2 (6 bases each). This CDR3 comprises 15 residues. Germline CDR1 reads LNHNV; CDR2 reads YYDKDF (reference sequence). The germline V and J ends were trimmed by 3 bases and 4 bases, with 12 bases remaining between them. In DNA, the CDR3 is TGTGCCACCAGCAGTCCCCGGGGGCCCACCGGGGAGCTGTTTTTT. Protein product: CATSSPRGPTGELFF.

The V gene is TRBV27, the J gene TRBJ2-1; D is ambiguous. The CDR3 is 14 residues long. V was shortened by 3 bases and J by 1 base, with 7 bases between the two germline ends. Germline loops: CDR1 MNHEY, CDR2 SMNVEV (reference sequence). CDR3 bases: TGTGCCAGCAGTTTCGTACCGTCCTACAATGAGCAGTTCTTC. This sequence encodes CASSFVPSYNEQFF.

This chain connects TRBV10-3 to TRBJ1-2, with 9 bases aligning to TRBD1. The germline CDR1 and CDR2 sequences are ENHRY and SYGVKD. J lost 7 bases, V lost 6 bases, and 9 bases had no gene match. The CDR3 length is 14 residues. The CDR3: CAISQPQGAGGYTF. CDR3 DNA: TGTGCCATCAGCCAACCACAGGGGGCTGGTGGCTACACCTTC.

The rearrangement links TRBV29-1 to TRBJ1-4; no reliable D call. The CDR3 totals 12 residues. Germline CDR1 and CDR2: SQVTM and ANQGSEA. The V end lost 3 bases, the J end lost 7 bases, and 9 bases lay between the germline ends. CDR3 bases: TGCAGCGTTGAGACCCCCTCTGAAAAACTGTTTTTT. Its translation is CSVETPSEKLFF. Complete variable domain (other parts from reference TRBV29-1 and TRBJ1-4): SAVISQKPSRDICQRGTSLTIQCQVDSQVTMMFWYRQQPGQSLTLIATANQGSEATYESGFVIDKFPISRPNLTFSTLTVSNMSPEDSSIYLCSVETPSEKLFFGSGTQLSVL.

The count of this clone is one. This chain connects TRBV18 to TRBJ2-2; 7 positions match TRBD2. Germline V gene sequence: CDR1 KGHSH, CDR2 LQKENI. The length of the CDR3 is 17 residues. With 2 bases clipped from V and 2 bases from J, the junction kept 8 bases outside the gene matches. This CDR3 is CASSPKRLADNTGELFF. For the CDR3, the DNA is TGTGCCAGCTCACCAAAAAGGCTAGCGGATAACACCGGGGAGCTGTTTTTT.